What follows describes a single T cell receptor (beta chain). Its antigen has not been determined. No base quality information exists; no much larger clone differs at one position. TCRbeta CDR3 regions were amplified from genomic DNA using the immunoSEQ Assay, a bias-controlled multiplex PCR. As for the authors' bioinformatics: Nucleated cell counts per sample were estimated from amplification of reference gene primers within the assay. Sequence reads were collapsed and filtered to measure the absolute abundance of every unique TCRbeta CDR3 rearrangement. For each sample, productive Simpson clonality was calculated as the square root of Simpson's diversity index across productive rearrangements. TCRdb provides this immuneACCESS table in a form limited to in-frame rearrangements. Some clones are lacking; in checked studies, under half of them reflect an unresolved V gene, and why the rest are absent is not known. Clone size and the V and J calls come from that table; the DNA yielded D and trimming. Within this sample are about 140,000 clones, with around 88% of them counted one time only. The top ten hold 1.5% to 1.7% of the sample.

Taken from cysteine to phenylalanine, the CDR3 has 16 residues. Kept here is only the CDR3 DNA, which spans 48 bases and is read in frame from base 1. From the germline V gene, CDR1 is MNHEY and CDR2 is SVGAGI. Compared with germline, V lacks 4 bases and J lacks 0 bases; bases without a gene match: 3. The source of the sample is a study of blood T cell repertoires in COVID-19 (dated by TCRdb to about 2020). Turning to the overall study: Collaborator samples came from the United States, Italy and Spain and covered acute and convalescent phases of COVID-19. Sample metadata almost always included a de-identified subject ID, COVID-19 status, age in years and sex. Where HLA class I and class II types were available, the types were taken from metadata supplied by the sample provider, not from assay-based typing. The material from the prospective study consisted of cDNA or gDNA derived from T cells, B-cell-depleted T cells, or PBMCs. Samples were obtained from the ongoing ImmuneRACE study (first 160 participants) and from over a thousand subjects provided by 6 global collaborators. Deeply sampled blood TCRbeta repertoires from subjects exposed to, actively infected with, or recovered from COVID-19 were included in the dataset. The repertoires were released in a freely available public database meant as a resource for research on the immune response to SARS-CoV-2. Results and caveats for the whole study, not just this receptor: Clinical and demographic metadata were provided uncurated, with the amount varying by source and participant.

Each collaborating institution followed its own protocols to collect whole blood in K2EDTA tubes. For TCRbeta analysis, collaborators shipped samples in one of three forms: frozen whole blood, isolated PBMCs, or DNA extracted from either of those sample types. This TCR was recovered from a woman between 55 and 75 years old with acute or convalescent COVID-19. The rearrangement joined TRBV6-5 to TRBJ1-4; 9 of the junction bases match TRBD1. Sequenced material: peripheral blood. The CDR3 protein sequence reads: CASSFTGGSTNEKLFF. The DNA sequence is TGTGCCAGCAGTTTTACAGGGGGCTCAACTAATGAAAAACTGTTTTTT.